The table lists the clone carrying this T cell receptor (beta chain) with many counts. Its antigen is undetermined. This entry belongs to a study of shared clonotypes between healthy human individuals. Overall study context: CD4 naive and memory got three plates each, CD8 naive two, CD8 memory one.

This CDR3 contains 14 residues. Notes on the study in general: Between a handful of donors, naive CD4 clonotypes were shared at a level of around 4.8%.

The run depth of the assay was deep. Generated by immunoSEQ multiplex PCR, the TCRdb table keeps only in-frame clones and is missing some. The table records some 660,000 clones, 73% of them present only once. The sequence came from a woman aged 25 to 39 in good health. The chain uses TRBV21-1 and TRBJ2-1. TRBV21-1 is shown as a pseudogene. The sample consisted of memory CD4+ T cells sorted from blood. Described subset: CD45RA-negative fraction. CDR3 residues: CASSLGENNNEQFF. The CDR3 nucleotides read TGTGCCAGCAGCCTGGGGGAAAACAACAATGAGCAGTTCTTC.